This entry describes one TCR beta chain. Its antigen is currently not known. Per-nucleotide qualities are absent, and no much larger clonotype sits a single base away. The entry originates in a study of shared T cell receptors in the human thymus (dated by TCRdb to 2020 to 2022). Study-wide context: The study examined how the human thymus generates shared, self-reactive T-cell receptor alpha chains.

The germline ends are 17 bases apart after V is trimmed by 6 bases and J by 2 bases. Sequences MDHEN (CDR1) and SYDVKM (CDR2) are obtained from the germline V gene. Inclusive of the bounding cysteine and phenylalanine, the CDR3 is 16 residues long. The read is trimmed to its CDR3 DNA, 48 bases read in frame from base 1. Libraries were made using the immunoSEQ multiplex PCR assay. TCRdb carries this immuneACCESS record with in-frame sequences only. Its versions omit some clonotypes, under half of them owing to an unresolved V gene in the studies checked, with the rest unexplained. The sample table lists 450,000 to 650,000 clones, about four fifths of them with a count of one. Clones ranked in the top ten supply roughly 0.013% of the sample. This sample also appeared in a second study, on human thymus T cells. Drawing on the second study: Donors were immunologically healthy infants undergoing open corrective cardiac surgery for congenital heart defects in Finland. The thymus tissue came from surgical resects taken out during corrective cardiac surgery. Biased V and J gene segment usage appeared to be present in both thymic and peripheral blood repertoires. The related research found that thymic TCR repertoires overlapped highly between unrelated individuals. The study characterized TCR alpha and beta repertoires from fewer than ten infant thymus samples and a few related peripheral blood samples. Donor ages ranging from roughly 7 to 250 days were recorded, and about six male and a couple of female infants were included in the cohort. Thymocytes were freed from the tissue by mechanical means and kept at -70 degrees C as pellets of roughly 9-34 million cells. A QIAsymphony instrument was used to extract genomic DNA from the frozen cell pellets. TCRB and TCRAD loci were amplified from a standardized quantity of quality-controlled genomic DNA using the immunoSEQ multiplex PCR assay. Amplicons spanned the V(D)J region at a length sufficient to cover the CDR3 and identify V and J genes. The amplicons were sequenced on an Illumina platform via the commercial immunoSEQ service. Corrections for primer bias and sequencing errors followed previously described methods, while TCRAD and TCRB definitions were based on the IMGT database. Repertoires were analysed with immunoSEQ Analyzer 3.0 and VDJTools, covering basic statistics, V/J segment usage, diversity estimates, rarefaction and pairwise overlap. Diversity was estimated with Chao1, ChaoE, Efron-Thisted, Shannon and inverse Simpson indices, and also on datasets down-sampled to the smallest sample. Repertoire overlap used strict matching of CDR3 nucleotide sequence, V gene and J gene, with Jaccard-based multidimensional scaling clustering. On average, around 810,000 unique TCRB clonotypes were obtained from thymus samples, compared with 65,000 to 90,000 from blood samples.

The TCR was taken from a boy in the first two years of life with a congenital heart defect. Donor details come from another sample of the same person, matched by shared clones. The chain joins TRBV28 to TRBJ1-3; the D gene is perhaps TRBD1, on 5 matching bases. The specimen sequenced was thymocytes. The CDR3: CASSYRAPGAGNTIYF. The nucleotide sequence is TGTGCCAGCAGCTATAGGGCCCCGGGGGCTGGAAACACCATATATTTT.